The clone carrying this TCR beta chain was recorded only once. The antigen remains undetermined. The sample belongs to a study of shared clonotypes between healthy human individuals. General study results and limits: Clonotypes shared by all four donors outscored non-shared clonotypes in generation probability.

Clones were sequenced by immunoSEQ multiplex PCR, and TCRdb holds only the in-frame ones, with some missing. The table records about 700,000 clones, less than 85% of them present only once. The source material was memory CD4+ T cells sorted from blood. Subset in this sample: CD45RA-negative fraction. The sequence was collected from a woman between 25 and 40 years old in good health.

The CDR3 sequence: CASTGTVYNEQFF. CDR3 sequence (DNA): TGTGCCAGCACCGGGACAGTCTACAATGAGCAGTTCTTC. The chain employs TRBV27 and TRBJ2-1; 7 nucleotides align to TRBD1. Germline V gives CDR1 MNHEY, CDR2 SMNVEV (reference sequence). V lost 7 bases and J lost 3; bases outside the gene matches: 3. The CDR3 extends over 13 amino acids.